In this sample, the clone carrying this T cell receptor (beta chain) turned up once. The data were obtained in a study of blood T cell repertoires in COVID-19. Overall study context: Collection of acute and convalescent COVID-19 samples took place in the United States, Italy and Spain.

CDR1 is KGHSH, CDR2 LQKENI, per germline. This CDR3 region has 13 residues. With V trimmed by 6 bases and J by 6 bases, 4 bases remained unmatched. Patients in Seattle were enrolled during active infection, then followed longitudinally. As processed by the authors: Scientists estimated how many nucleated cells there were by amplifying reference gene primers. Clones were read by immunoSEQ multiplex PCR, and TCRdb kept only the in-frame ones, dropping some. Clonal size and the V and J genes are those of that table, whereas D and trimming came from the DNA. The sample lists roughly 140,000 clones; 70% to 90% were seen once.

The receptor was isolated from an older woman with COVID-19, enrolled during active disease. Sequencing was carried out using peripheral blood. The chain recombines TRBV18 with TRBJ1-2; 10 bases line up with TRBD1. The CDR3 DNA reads TGTGCCAGCTCCCGACAGGGGGCGGATGGCTACACCTTC. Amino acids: CASSRQGADGYTF.